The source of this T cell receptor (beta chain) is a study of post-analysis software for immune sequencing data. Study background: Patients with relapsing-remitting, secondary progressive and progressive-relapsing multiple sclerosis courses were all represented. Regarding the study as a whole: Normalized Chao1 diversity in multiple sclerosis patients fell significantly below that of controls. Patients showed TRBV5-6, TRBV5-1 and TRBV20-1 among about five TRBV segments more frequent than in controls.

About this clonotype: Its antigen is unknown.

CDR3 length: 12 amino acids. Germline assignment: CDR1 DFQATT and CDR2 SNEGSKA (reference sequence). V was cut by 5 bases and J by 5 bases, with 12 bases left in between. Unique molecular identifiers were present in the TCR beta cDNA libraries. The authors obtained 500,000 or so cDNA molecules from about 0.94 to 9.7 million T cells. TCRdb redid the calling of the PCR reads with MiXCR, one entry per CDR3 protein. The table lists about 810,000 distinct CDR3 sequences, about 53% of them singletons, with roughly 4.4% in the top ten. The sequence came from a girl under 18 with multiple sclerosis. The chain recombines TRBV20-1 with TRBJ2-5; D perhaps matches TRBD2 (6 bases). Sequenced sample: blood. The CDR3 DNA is TGCAGTGCTTCTGGGGGGACCGAGACCCAGTACTTC. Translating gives CSASGGTETQYF.